Listed below are T cell receptor beta chains from one sample, sequenced in a study of blood T cell repertoires in COVID-19. The table came from immunoSEQ multiplex PCR; TCRdb's copy has only in-frame clones and leaves some out. The table records hundreds of thousands of clones, nearly 90% of them present only once. Sequencing was done on a sample of PBMCs or T cells enriched from blood (not recorded which). Receptors originate from a young woman with acute COVID-19. CDR3s include the opening cysteine and the closing phenylalanine or tryptophan. The order of the fields is V gene, clone size, J gene, D gene, CDR3 DNA, CDR3 protein. D genes are given only for firm matches. Clone size is given for some rows only: seen once, a few or many times, or a class if the clone is expanded.

v_gene: TRBV2
abundance: once
j_gene: TRBJ2-3
d_gene: TRBD2
CDR3nt: TGTGCCAGCAGTGATCGGGGGGTAGGGGATACGCAGTATTTT
CDR3aa: CASSDRGVGDTQYF

v_gene: TRBV11-3
abundance: once
j_gene: TRBJ2-3
d_gene: TRBD2
CDR3nt: TGTGCCAGCAGCGCCGGGTGGGACTACGCGCAGTATTTT
CDR3aa: CASSAGWDYAQYF

v_gene: TRBV4-1
abundance: -
j_gene: TRBJ2-1
d_gene: TRBD2
CDR3nt: TGCGCCAGCAGCCAATCTGGACTAGCGGGAGGTACGCATGAGCAGTTCTTC
CDR3aa: CASSQSGLAGGTHEQFF

v_gene: TRBV5-4
abundance: -
j_gene: TRBJ1-1
d_gene: -
CDR3nt: TGTGCCAGCAGCTTGTACGGGGCGGCGGGGGCTTTCTTT
CDR3aa: CASSLYGAAGAFF

v_gene: TRBV27
abundance: -
j_gene: TRBJ2-7
d_gene: -
CDR3nt: TGTGCCAGCAGTTCCGGACACGGAGAGCAGTACTTC
CDR3aa: CASSSGHGEQYF

v_gene: TRBV11-2
abundance: -
j_gene: TRBJ2-1
d_gene: TRBD2
CDR3nt: TGTGCCAGCACCGAGAAACTAGCGGGAATGAATGAGCAGTTCTTC
CDR3aa: CASTEKLAGMNEQFF

v_gene: TRBV29-1
abundance: -
j_gene: TRBJ1-1
d_gene: -
CDR3nt: TGCAGCGCCGAAGCGACAGCTAACACTGAAGCTTTCTTT
CDR3aa: CSAEATANTEAFF

v_gene: TRBV13
abundance: -
j_gene: TRBJ2-3
d_gene: TRBD2
CDR3nt: TGTGCCAGCAGTCTGAAGAGCGGGAGCTCAGATACGCAGTATTTT
CDR3aa: CASSLKSGSSDTQYF

v_gene: TRBV27
abundance: -
j_gene: TRBJ2-2
d_gene: TRBD1
CDR3nt: TGTGCCAGCAGTCCCTCGCACAGGGGGCGCCGGAACACCGGGGAGCTGTTTTTT
CDR3aa: CASSPSHRGRRNTGELFF

v_gene: TRBV7-2
abundance: -
j_gene: TRBJ1-5
d_gene: -
CDR3nt: TGTGCCAGCAGCTTAATGGCAGGGTATCAGCCCCAGCATTTT
CDR3aa: CASSLMAGYQPQHF

v_gene: TRBV7-2
abundance: -
j_gene: TRBJ2-7
d_gene: TRBD2
CDR3nt: TGTGCCAGCAGCTTAGATGGACTAGCGGGAGGGGAGCAGTACTTC
CDR3aa: CASSLDGLAGGEQYF

v_gene: TRBV19
abundance: -
j_gene: TRBJ2-3
d_gene: -
CDR3nt: TGTGCCAGTAGTATAGACGCGGAGGATACGCAGTATTTT
CDR3aa: CASSIDAEDTQYF

v_gene: TRBV2
abundance: -
j_gene: TRBJ2-7
d_gene: TRBD2
CDR3nt: TGTGCCAGCAGTGATACCTTTGGACTAGCATCCTACGAGCAGTACTTC
CDR3aa: CASSDTFGLASYEQYF

v_gene: TRBV2
abundance: -
j_gene: TRBJ1-4
d_gene: -
CDR3nt: TGTGCCAGCAAGACCGCGGACACCCCTAATGAAAAACTGTTTTTT
CDR3aa: CASKTADTPNEKLFF

v_gene: TRBV3-1/TRBV3-2
abundance: -
j_gene: TRBJ1-3
d_gene: -
CDR3nt: TGTGCCAGCAGCCAAGGGGTTGGAGTACCTGGAAACACCATATATTTT
CDR3aa: CASSQGVGVPGNTIYF

v_gene: TRBV6-4
abundance: -
j_gene: TRBJ1-2
d_gene: -
CDR3nt: TGTGCCAGCAGTGAGGGGGCAGGGGCTCGTGGCTACACCTTC
CDR3aa: CASSEGAGARGYTF

v_gene: TRBV10-2
abundance: once
j_gene: TRBJ2-1
d_gene: -
CDR3nt: TGCGCCAGCAGTGACACTAGCAGCTTCTACAATGAGCAGTTCTTC
CDR3aa: CASSDTSSFYNEQFF

v_gene: TRBV5-3
abundance: -
j_gene: TRBJ2-7
d_gene: TRBD2
CDR3nt: TGTGCCAGAACCCCGGCGGGAGAGTCCTACGAGCAGTACTTC
CDR3aa: CARTPAGESYEQYF

v_gene: TRBV11-2
abundance: -
j_gene: TRBJ1-4
d_gene: -
CDR3nt: TGTGCCAGCAGCTTAGGCTCAGGAACCCTTAATGAAAAACTGTTTTTT
CDR3aa: CASSLGSGTLNEKLFF

v_gene: TRBV5-1
abundance: few
j_gene: TRBJ1-2
d_gene: -
CDR3nt: TGCGCCAGCAGCTTACTCCCAGGCGATTTGTATGGCTACACCTTC
CDR3aa: CASSLLPGDLYGYTF

v_gene: TRBV6-5
abundance: -
j_gene: TRBJ2-5
d_gene: TRBD2
CDR3nt: TGTGCCAGCAGTTTCCGACTAGCGGGAGGTGTGGAGACCCAGTACTTC
CDR3aa: CASSFRLAGGVETQYF

v_gene: TRBV9
abundance: -
j_gene: TRBJ2-2
d_gene: -
CDR3nt: TGTGCCAGCAGCGTAGCTTGGTCAGGACTGAGCACCGGGGAGCTGTTTTTT
CDR3aa: CASSVAWSGLSTGELFF

v_gene: TRBV19
abundance: -
j_gene: TRBJ2-1
d_gene: TRBD2
CDR3nt: TGTGCCAGTAGTACAAGGGGGCTGGGACTAGCGGGAGCAGATGAGCAGTTCTTC
CDR3aa: CASSTRGLGLAGADEQFF

v_gene: TRBV7-9
abundance: -
j_gene: TRBJ1-3
d_gene: -
CDR3nt: TGTGCCAGCAGCTTATGGACAGCAGTTTCTGGAAACACCATATATTTT
CDR3aa: CASSLWTAVSGNTIYF

v_gene: TRBV30
abundance: few
j_gene: TRBJ2-1
d_gene: -
CDR3nt: TGTGCCTGGAGCGAACTAAATGAGCAGTTCTTC
CDR3aa: CAWSELNEQFF

v_gene: TRBV5-1
abundance: -
j_gene: TRBJ2-7
d_gene: -
CDR3nt: TGCGCCAGCAGCTTGGCTAGCGACTCCTACGAGCAGTACTTC
CDR3aa: CASSLASDSYEQYF

v_gene: TRBV19
abundance: -
j_gene: TRBJ2-7
d_gene: TRBD2
CDR3nt: TGTGCCAGTAGTAAAAAAATAGCGGGAGACCCGGGGGAGCAGTACTTC
CDR3aa: CASSKKIAGDPGEQYF

v_gene: TRBV4-1
abundance: -
j_gene: TRBJ1-2
d_gene: -
CDR3nt: TGCGCCAGCAGCCAAGAAACAGGGATTGATGGCTACACCTTC
CDR3aa: CASSQETGIDGYTF

v_gene: TRBV7-8
abundance: -
j_gene: TRBJ2-7
d_gene: TRBD2
CDR3nt: TGTGCCACCGACGGGATAGCGGGAGACTACGAGCAGTACTTC
CDR3aa: CATDGIAGDYEQYF

v_gene: TRBV5-1
abundance: -
j_gene: TRBJ2-3
d_gene: -
CDR3nt: TGCGCCAGCAGCATGGTGGCAGGGGGAGGACGAGATACGCAGTATTTT
CDR3aa: CASSMVAGGGRDTQYF

v_gene: TRBV4-3
abundance: -
j_gene: TRBJ1-1
d_gene: -
CDR3nt: TGCGCCAGCAGCCAAGTGGATTCAGGGCCGAACACTGAAGCTTTCTTT
CDR3aa: CASSQVDSGPNTEAFF

v_gene: TRBV28
abundance: -
j_gene: TRBJ2-7
d_gene: -
CDR3nt: TGTGCCAGCAGTCCACCGACAGCCTCCTACGAGCAGTACTTC
CDR3aa: CASSPPTASYEQYF

v_gene: TRBV6-2/TRBV6-3
abundance: once
j_gene: TRBJ1-2
d_gene: -
CDR3nt: TGTGCCAGCAGTTACAGGGGGATGACAGCAATGCATCGTGGCTACACCTTC
CDR3aa: CASSYRGMTAMHRGYTF

v_gene: TRBV2
abundance: once
j_gene: TRBJ2-1
d_gene: -
CDR3nt: TGTGCCAGCCAACCCAGCGGAAGCTCCTACAATGAGCAGTTCTTC
CDR3aa: CASQPSGSSYNEQFF

v_gene: TRBV7-2
abundance: -
j_gene: TRBJ1-4
d_gene: -
CDR3nt: TGTGCCAGCAGCTTAGTCGGAGAAGATGAAAGACTGTTTTTT
CDR3aa: CASSLVGEDERLFF

v_gene: TRBV19
abundance: -
j_gene: TRBJ2-2
d_gene: TRBD1
CDR3nt: TGTGCCAGTAGTATTCTTCGACAGGGGGCTAGAACCGGGGAGCTGTTTTTT
CDR3aa: CASSILRQGARTGELFF

v_gene: TRBV2
abundance: -
j_gene: TRBJ2-7
d_gene: TRBD2
CDR3nt: TGTGCCAGCAGGCCACCGGGACTACGAACACTAATAAGCTCCTACGAGCAGTACTTC
CDR3aa: CASRPPGLRTLISSYEQYF

v_gene: TRBV7-2
abundance: -
j_gene: TRBJ2-7
d_gene: -
CDR3nt: TGTGCCAGCAGCCCGCAAACAGGATACACTTCCCACTACGAGCAGTACTTC
CDR3aa: CASSPQTGYTSHYEQYF

v_gene: TRBV29-1
abundance: -
j_gene: TRBJ1-1
d_gene: -
CDR3nt: TGCAGCGTTGAACTCGGAGGAACCCCCACTGAAGCTTTCTTT
CDR3aa: CSVELGGTPTEAFF

v_gene: TRBV4-2
abundance: -
j_gene: TRBJ1-5
d_gene: -
CDR3nt: TGTGCCAGCAGCCTGACGCACATGGGGGCTTATAGCAATCAGCCCCAGCATTTT
CDR3aa: CASSLTHMGAYSNQPQHF

v_gene: TRBV7-9
abundance: -
j_gene: TRBJ1-2
d_gene: -
CDR3nt: TGTGCCAGCAGCTCTGGACACTCCTTATACTATGGCTACACCTTC
CDR3aa: CASSSGHSLYYGYTF

v_gene: TRBV19
abundance: -
j_gene: TRBJ1-1
d_gene: -
CDR3nt: TGTGCCAGTAGAGGAGGACCGATTCGACGGAACACTGAAGCTTTCTTT
CDR3aa: CASRGGPIRRNTEAFF

v_gene: TRBV13
abundance: -
j_gene: TRBJ2-7
d_gene: TRBD2
CDR3nt: TGTGCCAGCAGCTTAACAGCGGGAGGGGTGTACGAGCAGTACTTC
CDR3aa: CASSLTAGGVYEQYF

v_gene: TRBV5-4
abundance: -
j_gene: TRBJ2-1
d_gene: -
CDR3nt: TGTGCCAGCAGCTTCCGGCAGGCTAACATCAATGAGCAGTTCTTC
CDR3aa: CASSFRQANINEQFF

v_gene: TRBV9
abundance: -
j_gene: TRBJ2-7
d_gene: TRBD2
CDR3nt: TGTGCCAGCAGCGTCGGGGGGCTAGCGGGGACCTACGAGCAGTACTTC
CDR3aa: CASSVGGLAGTYEQYF

v_gene: TRBV27
abundance: -
j_gene: TRBJ2-7
d_gene: TRBD2
CDR3nt: TGTGCCAGCAGTTTATATGGGACTAGCGGGAGAGACGAGCAGTACTTC
CDR3aa: CASSLYGTSGRDEQYF

v_gene: TRBV10-3
abundance: -
j_gene: TRBJ1-2
d_gene: TRBD1
CDR3nt: TGTGCCATCAGTGGGACAGACCAGGGGGGAGACTATGGCTACACCTTC
CDR3aa: CAISGTDQGGDYGYTF

v_gene: TRBV10-1
abundance: -
j_gene: TRBJ2-2
d_gene: TRBD2
CDR3nt: TGCGCCAACCCGGGGAGACTAGCGGGAGCCGGGGAGCTGTTTTTT
CDR3aa: CANPGRLAGAGELFF